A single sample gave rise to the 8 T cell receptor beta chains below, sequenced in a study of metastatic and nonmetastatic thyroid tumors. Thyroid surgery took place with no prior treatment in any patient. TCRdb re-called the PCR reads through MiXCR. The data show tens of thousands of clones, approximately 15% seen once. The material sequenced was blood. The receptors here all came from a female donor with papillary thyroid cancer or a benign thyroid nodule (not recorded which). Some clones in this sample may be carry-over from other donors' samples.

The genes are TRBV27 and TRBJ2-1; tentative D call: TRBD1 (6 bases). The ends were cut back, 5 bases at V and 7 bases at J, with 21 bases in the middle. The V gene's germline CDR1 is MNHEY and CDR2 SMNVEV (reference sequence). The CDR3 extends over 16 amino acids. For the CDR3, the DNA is TGTGCCAGCAGTCCTCGTGTACAGGGTCCGAGAAATGAGCAGTTCTTC. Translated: CASSPRVQGPRNEQFF.

In nucleotides, the CDR3 is TGTGCCAGTAGCCCCAAGACTTCGGGCGAGCAGTACTTC. This encodes CASSPKTSGEQYF. The chain carries TRBV19 and TRBJ2-7, with D unclear. The V and J ends lost 6 bases and 6 bases respectively, with 15 bases between them. The CDR3 totals 13 residues. The germline gives CDR1 LNHDA, CDR2 SQIVND (reference sequence).

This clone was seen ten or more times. The CDR3 DNA sequence: TGTGCCAGCAGTTATCCACAGGGGCCCAATCAGCCCCAGCATTTT. It specifies CASSYPQGPNQPQHF. V gene TRBV6-6 combines with J gene TRBJ1-5; 7 bases agree with TRBD1. Germline CDR1 and CDR2: MNHNY and SVGAGI (reference sequence). The ends lost 3 bases at V and 3 bases at J; junction bases unmatched: 5. The CDR3 extends over 15 amino acids.

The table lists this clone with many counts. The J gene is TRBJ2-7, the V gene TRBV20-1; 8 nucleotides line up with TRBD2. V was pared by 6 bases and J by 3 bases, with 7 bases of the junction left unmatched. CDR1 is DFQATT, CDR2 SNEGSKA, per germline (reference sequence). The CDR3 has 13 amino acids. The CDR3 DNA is TGCAGTGCCATACTAGCGGACCTCTACGAGCAGTACTTC. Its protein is CSAILADLYEQYF.

The CDR3 sequence: CARAGGPFTYEQYF. The CDR3 DNA sequence: TGTGCCAGGGCAGGGGGACCCTTTACCTACGAGCAGTACTTC. The chain carries TRBV12-3 or TRBV12-4 and TRBJ2-7; 7 bases align to TRBD1. V was clipped by 9 bases and J by 2 bases; unmatched bases: 10. The length of the CDR3 is 14 residues.

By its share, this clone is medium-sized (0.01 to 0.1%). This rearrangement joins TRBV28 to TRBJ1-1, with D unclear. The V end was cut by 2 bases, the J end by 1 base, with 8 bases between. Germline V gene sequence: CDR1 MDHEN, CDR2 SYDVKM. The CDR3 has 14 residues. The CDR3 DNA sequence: TGTGCCAGCAGTTTACTCGGAGGGAACACTGAAGCTTTCTTT. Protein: CASSLLGGNTEAFF.

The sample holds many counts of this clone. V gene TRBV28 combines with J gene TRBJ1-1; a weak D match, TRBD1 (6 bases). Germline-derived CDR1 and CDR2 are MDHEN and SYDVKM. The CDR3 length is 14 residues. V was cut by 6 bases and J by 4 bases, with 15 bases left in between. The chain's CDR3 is CASRMTQGGTEAFF. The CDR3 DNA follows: TGTGCCAGCAGAATGACACAGGGAGGCACTGAAGCTTTCTTT.

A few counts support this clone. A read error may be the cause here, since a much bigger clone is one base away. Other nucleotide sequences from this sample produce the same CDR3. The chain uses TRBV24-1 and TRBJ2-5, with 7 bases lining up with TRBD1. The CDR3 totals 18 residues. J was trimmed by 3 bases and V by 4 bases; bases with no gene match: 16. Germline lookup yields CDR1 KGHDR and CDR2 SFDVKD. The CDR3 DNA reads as TGTGCCACCAGTGACCCTTACGCTGGGACAGCTGGTAAAGAGACCCAGTACTTC. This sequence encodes CATSDPYAGTAGKETQYF.